Sequencing of this T cell receptor beta chain was carried out in a study of tumor and adjacent non-tumor tissue in lung cancer. About the study: The patients, around 10 men and roughly 5 women, were about 31 to 76 with stage I to III disease. On average, productive TCRbeta reads reached a few million per sample. The study, taken as a whole, reports: Tumor repertoires had a smaller top 100 clone share than normal lung. Compared with tumor, normal lung showed significantly lower TCR diversity.

With respect to this clonotype: As yet, its antigen is unknown. This may come from a read error, since a much larger clone is one base off.

TCRbeta libraries were built with three rounds of nested PCR, modified from ARM-PCR. TCRdb reprocessed the multiplex PCR reads with MiXCR, giving one entry per CDR3 protein. Here the sample spans 98,000 or so distinct CDR3 sequences, 80% being singletons. With 4 bases removed from V and 0 bases from J, the gap between germline ends came to 7 bases. The CDR3 length is 14 residues. Germline V lookup: CDR1 SEHNR, CDR2 FQNEAQ (reference sequence). The template was RNA from unsorted bulk tissue. Distant lung tissue was collected more than 3 cm away from the tumor edge. This TCR was recovered from a man aged 60-69 years with small cell lung cancer. The V call is TRBV7-9, the J call TRBJ1-5; D is possibly TRBD1 (5 bases). Sequenced material: distant non-tumor lung tissue. In DNA, the CDR3 is TGTGCCAGCAGCTCGACAGCTAGCAATCAGCCCCAGCATTTT. The encoded protein is CASSSTASNQPQHF.